This record looks at one TCR beta chain sequence and its context. This entry comes from a study of blood T cell repertoires in COVID-19. How the authors handled the data: Amplification of reference gene primers provided the estimated nucleated cell counts. Sequenced by immunoSEQ multiplex PCR; TCRdb stores in-frame clones only, minus some. V, J and clone size derive from that table, while D and trimming were established from the DNA sequence. The table has about 75,000 clones, about nine tenths seen once; the top ten hold around 2.5%. The V segment lost 5 bases and the J segment 3 bases; nucleotides outside the gene matches: 8. The germline gives CDR1 SEHNR, CDR2 FQNEAQ (reference sequence). The CDR3 loop spans 16 amino acids.

The sequenced sample consisted of peripheral blood. V and J are TRBV7-9 and TRBJ2-1; TRBD2 agrees at 9 bases. The sequence was collected from a human donor in a cohort sampled during active COVID-19. CDR3 residues: CASSPLASGDYNEQFF. CDR3 nucleotides: TGTGCCAGCAGCCCCCTGGCTAGCGGGGACTACAATGAGCAGTTCTTC.